This T cell receptor beta chain stems from a study of molecular identifiers for immune sequencing clone quantification. For naive CD8 T cells, sorting used the CD8+CD4-CCR7+CD45RA+ phenotype. This clonotype was seen many times. CDR1 and CDR2 (germline): SGHNT, YYREEE (reference sequence). Trimming pared 1 base from V and 5 bases from J, leaving 9 bases between. The CDR3 covers 13 residues. TCRdb re-analysed the PCR reads in MiXCR, keeping a single row per CDR3 protein. The sample has around 89,000 distinct CDR3 sequences, about 20% seen once. Material for sequencing was naive CD8+ T cells from blood, with Jurkat cell RNA spiked in. Stated subset: FACS-sorted CD8+CD4-CCR7+CD45RA+ naive T cells. This receptor was identified in a human donor in good health. Some libraries in this study had Jurkat cell RNA spiked in. V is TRBV5-4 and J is TRBJ2-5; no definite D call. The CDR3 DNA sequence: TGTGCCAGCAGCTTGAGAGATGAGGAGACCCAGTACTTC. Translating it yields CASSLRDEETQYF.